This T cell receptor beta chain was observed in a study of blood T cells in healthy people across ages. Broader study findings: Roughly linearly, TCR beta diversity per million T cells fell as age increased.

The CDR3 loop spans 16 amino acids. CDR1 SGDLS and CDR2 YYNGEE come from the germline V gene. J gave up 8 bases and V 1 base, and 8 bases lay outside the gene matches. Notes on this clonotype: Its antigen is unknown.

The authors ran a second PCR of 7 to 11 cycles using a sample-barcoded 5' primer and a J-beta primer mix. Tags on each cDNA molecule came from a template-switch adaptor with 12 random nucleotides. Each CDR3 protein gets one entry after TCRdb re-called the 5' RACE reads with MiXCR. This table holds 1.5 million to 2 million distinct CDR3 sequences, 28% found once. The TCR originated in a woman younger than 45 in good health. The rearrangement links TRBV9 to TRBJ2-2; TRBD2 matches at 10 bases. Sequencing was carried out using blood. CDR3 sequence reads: CASSVKAGGPYGELFF. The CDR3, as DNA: TGTGCCAGCAGCGTAAAAGCGGGAGGGCCTTATGGGGAGCTGTTTTTT.